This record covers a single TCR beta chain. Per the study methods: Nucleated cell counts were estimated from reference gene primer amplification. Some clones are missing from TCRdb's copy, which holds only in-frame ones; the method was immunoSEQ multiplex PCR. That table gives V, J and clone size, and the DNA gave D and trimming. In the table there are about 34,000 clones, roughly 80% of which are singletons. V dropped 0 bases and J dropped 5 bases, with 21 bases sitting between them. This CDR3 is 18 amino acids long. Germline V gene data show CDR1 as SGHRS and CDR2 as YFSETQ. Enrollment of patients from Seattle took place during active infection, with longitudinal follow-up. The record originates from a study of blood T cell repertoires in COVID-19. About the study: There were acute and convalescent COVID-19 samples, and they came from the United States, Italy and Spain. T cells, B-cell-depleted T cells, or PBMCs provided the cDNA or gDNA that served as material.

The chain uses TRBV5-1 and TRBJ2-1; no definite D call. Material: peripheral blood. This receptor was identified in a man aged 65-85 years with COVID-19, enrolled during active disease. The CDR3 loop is CASSLGRFLTLTNNEQFF. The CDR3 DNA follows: TGCGCCAGCAGCTTGGGGCGGTTCTTGACGCTCACTAACAATGAGCAGTTCTTC.